This TCR beta chain originates from a study of CDR3 diversity in severe acne. Trimming pared 2 bases from V and 1 base from J, leaving 5 bases between. Germline CDR1 MNHEY, CDR2 SVGAGI. The CDR3 extends over 13 amino acids. TCRdb re-derived calls from the PCR reads in MiXCR, one entry per CDR3 protein. The table lists approximately 97,000 distinct CDR3 sequences, roughly 51% of them singletons, with around 12% in the top ten. The V gene is TRBV6-5, the J gene TRBJ1-1; no definite D call. Sequenced sample: blood. This TCR was recovered from a male donor with acne. The CDR3 loop is CASSYTGNTEAFF. The CDR3 nucleotides are TGTGCCAGCAGTTACACCGGGAACACTGAAGCTTTCTTT.